This is a list of T cell receptor beta chains from one sample in a study of response to subunit inactivated influenza vaccine. A single record per CDR3 protein comes from TCRdb applying MiXCR to the RT-PCR reads. The sample holds roughly 460,000 distinct CDR3 sequences, around 9.9% seen once. The starting material was PBMCs from blood, obtained 45 days after vaccination. The receptor source for this set is a man aged 45 to 65 who received an inactivated influenza vaccine. The CDR3 runs from the conserved cysteine through the conserved F or W. Not every row has a clone size; where given, it reads once, few, many or a size class.

>TRBJ1-6|few|TRBV4-2
CASSQRQGDNSPLHF
>TRBJ2-1|few|TRBV11-2
CASSSDSGNEQFF
>TRBJ2-6|.|TRBV20-1
CSASPSSGANVLTF
>TRBJ2-7|many|TRBV4-2
CASSQPMAAPYEQYF
>TRBJ2-1|.|TRBV7-3
CASSFSRGAPNEQFF
>TRBJ1-4|many|TRBV6-5
CASSYRGQPNEKLFF
>TRBJ2-7|many|TRBV4-1
CASSQDGGYGLEQYF
>TRBJ2-7|many|TRBV29-1
CSVPVAGGPSEQYF
>TRBJ2-1|few|TRBV10-3
CAILEDEQFF
>TRBJ2-3|.|TRBV9
CASSPQVGTDTQYF
>TRBJ1-3|many|TRBV20-1
CSARDGAGTNTIYF
>TRBJ2-1|many|TRBV20-1
CSASWGLAGAEQFF
>TRBJ2-1|many|TRBV20-1
CSARDRGFSGVMDEQFF
>TRBJ2-5|.|TRBV25-1
CASSEISSQETQYF
>TRBJ2-1|few|TRBV10-3
CAISESQELRREQFF
>TRBJ1-1|many|TRBV12-3/TRBV12-4
CASSFHTPGRAEAFF
>TRBJ2-7|.|TRBV12-3/TRBV12-4
CASTTGTSYYEQYF
>TRBJ2-2|few|TRBV7-2
CASSFTSGSRFGELFF
>TRBJ1-3|.|TRBV6-1
CASSPDPGTREAGNTIYF
>TRBJ2-3|few|TRBV12-3/TRBV12-4
CASSLEPRGKGDTQYF
>TRBJ1-2|many|TRBV20-1
CSARPRDREGYTF
>TRBJ1-2|few|TRBV12-3/TRBV12-4
CASSLGWTDYGYTF
>TRBJ2-3|.|TRBV12-3/TRBV12-4
CASRGLGGPATDTQYF
>TRBJ2-3|.|TRBV7-9
CASSPRPSDTQYF
>TRBJ2-1|many|TRBV20-1
CSAEKSGSSYNEQFF
>TRBJ2-5|.|TRBV20-1
CSARRAAGVQETQYF
>TRBJ2-1|.|TRBV5-4
CASSSPQGAAGRAYNEQFF
>TRBJ2-7|.|TRBV29-1
CSVEEGDPPYEQYF
>TRBJ2-7|.|TRBV7-2
CASSSGPARHEQYF
>TRBJ1-2|few|TRBV3-1
CASSQDRTGAHGNYGYTF
>TRBJ2-7|many|TRBV5-1
CASSLSGPEDEQYF
>TRBJ2-5|many|TRBV5-1
CASSTQETQYF
>TRBJ2-4|many|TRBV29-1
CSVWTALDIQYF
>TRBJ1-2|many|TRBV11-2
CASSAGLWRGELGYTF
>.|.|TRBV2
CASKYAGSNQPQYF
>TRBJ2-7|.|TRBV7-2
CASSLASGRASGSFEQYF
>TRBJ2-7|few|TRBV12-3/TRBV12-4
CASSRNRGRYEQYF
>TRBJ2-1|few|TRBV5-5
CASSYLGLAPYNEQFF
>TRBJ1-1|.|TRBV7-2
CASSKWTEAFF
>TRBJ2-1|.|TRBV18
CASSPPLKSLSYNEQFF
>TRBJ2-1|few|TRBV9
CATSESGGGEQFF
>TRBJ2-6|.|TRBV4-2
CASSLESGANVLTF
>TRBJ2-3|.|TRBV11-3
CASSGKGASGFADTQYF
>TRBJ2-7|few|TRBV6-1
CASKYESGVSSYEQYF
>TRBJ2-7|many|TRBV12-3/TRBV12-4
CASSLSAFGYEQYF
>TRBJ2-7|.|TRBV5-1
CASSLNVRLAGASYEQYF
>TRBJ1-1|.|TRBV5-1
CASSQSAAARNTEAFF
>TRBJ2-5|few|TRBV28
CASSQLAGGVGTQYF
>TRBJ1-2|few|TRBV4-3
CASSQNLRTDSNYGYTF
>TRBJ2-1|few|TRBV28
CASSMILLSNEQFF
>TRBJ2-3|.|TRBV20-1
CSARVVRDTQYF
>TRBJ2-1|many|TRBV29-1
CSVSLVVGNNEQFF
>TRBJ2-1|few|TRBV5-1
CASRTPDSSRQFF